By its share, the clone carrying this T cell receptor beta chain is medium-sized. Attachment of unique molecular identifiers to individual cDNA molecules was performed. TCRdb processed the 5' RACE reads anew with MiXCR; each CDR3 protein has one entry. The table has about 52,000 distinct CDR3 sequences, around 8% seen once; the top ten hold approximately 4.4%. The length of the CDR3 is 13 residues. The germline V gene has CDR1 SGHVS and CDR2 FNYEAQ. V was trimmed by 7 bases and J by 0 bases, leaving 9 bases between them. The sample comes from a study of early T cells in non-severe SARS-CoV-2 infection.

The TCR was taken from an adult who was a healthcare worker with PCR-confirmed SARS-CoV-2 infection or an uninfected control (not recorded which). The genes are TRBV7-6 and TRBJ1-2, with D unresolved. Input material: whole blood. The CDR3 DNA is TGTGCCAGCAATCCGTCAGCTAACTATGGCTACACCTTC. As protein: CASNPSANYGYTF.